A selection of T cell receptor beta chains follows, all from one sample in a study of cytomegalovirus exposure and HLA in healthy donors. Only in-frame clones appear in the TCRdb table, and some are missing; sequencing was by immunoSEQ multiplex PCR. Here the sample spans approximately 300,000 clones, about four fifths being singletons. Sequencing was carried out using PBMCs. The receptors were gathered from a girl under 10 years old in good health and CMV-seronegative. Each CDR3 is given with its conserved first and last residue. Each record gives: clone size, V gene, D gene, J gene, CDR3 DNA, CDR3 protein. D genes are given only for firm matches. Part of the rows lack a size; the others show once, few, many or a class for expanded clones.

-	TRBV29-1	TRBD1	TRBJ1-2	TGCAGCGCCGGGACAGCCTATGGCTACACCTTC	CSAGTAYGYTF
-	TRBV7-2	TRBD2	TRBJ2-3	TGTGCCAGCAGCTTAGGACTAGCGGGAGCAACGGATACGCAGTATTTT	CASSLGLAGATDTQYF
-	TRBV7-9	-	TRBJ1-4	TGTGCCAGCAGCTTATCAGGGGATGAAAAACTGTTTTTT	CASSLSGDEKLFF
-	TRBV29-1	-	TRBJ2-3	TGCAGCGCCGATCCAGGCACAGATACGCAGTATTTT	CSADPGTDTQYF
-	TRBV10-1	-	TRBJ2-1	TGCGCCAGTGCACCGACTAGGGTGGATGAGCAGTTCTTC	CASAPTRVDEQFF
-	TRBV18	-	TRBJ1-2	TGTGCCAGCTCACCGACGCAGGGTAATGGCTACACCTTC	CASSPTQGNGYTF
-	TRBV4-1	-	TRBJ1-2	TGCGCCAGCAGCCAAGAGGACAGCAACTATGGCTACACCTTC	CASSQEDSNYGYTF
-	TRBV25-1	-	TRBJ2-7	TGTGCCAGCAGTGAATCGGGGTGGCACGTGGGATACGAGCAGTACTTC	CASSESGWHVGYEQYF
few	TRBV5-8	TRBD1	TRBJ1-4	TGTGCCAGCAGCTCGGACAGGGTCGGAAAAAAACTGTTTTTT	CASSSDRVGKKLFF
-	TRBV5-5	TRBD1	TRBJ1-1	TGTGCCAGCAGCCCCTCGCCCGGACAGGGGATAAACACTGAAGCTTTCTTT	CASSPSPGQGINTEAFF
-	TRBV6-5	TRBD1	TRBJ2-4	TGTGCCAGCAGTACTAAGACAGGGCTACAAAACATTCAGTACTTC	CASSTKTGLQNIQYF
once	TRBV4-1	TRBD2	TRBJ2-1	TGCGCCAGCAGCCTTCGGACTAGCGGGGAAATGAATGAGCAGTTCTTC	CASSLRTSGEMNEQFF
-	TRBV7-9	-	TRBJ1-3	TGTGCCAGCAGCTATAGGGGAATCCCCTCCGGAAACACCATATATTTT	CASSYRGIPSGNTIYF